Below are 17 T cell receptor beta chains sequenced from a single sample in a study of blood T cell repertoires in COVID-19. Data came from immunoSEQ multiplex PCR; TCRdb stores just in-frame clones and leaves some out. The profile shows about 200,000 clones, around 92% of them singletons. Source material: PBMCs or T cells enriched from blood (not recorded which). The receptors come from a woman aged 18-29 years who had recovered from COVID-19.

This clone was detected a few times. The rearrangement joins TRBV7-6 to TRBJ1-3; no clear D. The germline CDR1 and CDR2 sequences are SGHVS and FNYEAQ. This CDR3 region has 17 residues. Trimming took 2 bases from V and 0 from J, leaving 14 bases between them. The chain's CDR3 is CASSLSPTPSSGNTIYF. In nucleotides, the CDR3 is TGTGCCAGCAGCTTATCTCCAACCCCGAGCTCTGGAAACACCATATATTTT.

The chain has TRBV3-1 (or the pseudogene TRBV3-2) and TRBJ1-2; D call uncertain. Trimming cost V 0 bases and J 5 bases, with 10 bases left between them. CDR1 is LGHDT, CDR2 YNNKEL, per germline (reference sequence). The CDR3 runs to 14 residues. In DNA, the CDR3 is TGTGCCAGCAGCCAAGATGGACTTTCATATGGCTACACCTTC. Encoded protein: CASSQDGLSYGYTF.

The gene calls are TRBV4-1 and TRBJ2-1; 9 positions agree with TRBD2. Per the germline V gene, CDR1 is MGHRA and CDR2 is YSYEKL. The CDR3 extends over 18 amino acids. J was trimmed by 2 bases and V by 0 bases; bases with no gene match: 8. The CDR3 nucleotides read TGCGCCAGCAGCCAAGATGAGACTAGCGGATTCGCCTACAATGAGCAGTTCTTC. The encoded protein is CASSQDETSGFAYNEQFF.

The CDR3 nucleotides read TGCGCCAGCAGCTTGGCGGACAATGAGCAGTTCTTC. It specifies CASSLADNEQFF. The rearrangement uses TRBV5-1 and TRBJ2-1, with D hard to call. The CDR3 has 12 residues. V lost 0 bases and J 5 bases, leaving 3 bases between the germline ends. Germline-derived CDR1 and CDR2 are SGHRS and YFSETQ.

With regard to this clone: Distinct nucleotide sequences in the sample also encode this CDR3. The rearrangement joins TRBV4-1 to TRBJ2-7; D not resolved. Trimming removed 0 bases at V and 4 bases at J, with 7 bases between. The CDR3 totals 13 residues. CDR1 and CDR2 from the germline V gene are MGHRA and YSYEKL. The CDR3 protein is CASSQDRGYEQYF. The CDR3 nucleotides are TGCGCCAGCAGCCAAGATCGAGGTTACGAGCAGTACTTC.

The chain is built from TRBV6-9 and TRBJ1-6; weak D call: TRBD1 (6 bases). There are 14 residues in the CDR3. The ends were cut back, 3 bases at V and 10 bases at J, with 13 bases in the middle. Germline lookup yields CDR1 MNHGY and CDR2 SVAAGI. The CDR3 is CASSYRTDRSPLHF. The CDR3 bases are TGTGCCAGCAGTTACCGGACAGATCGCTCACCCCTCCACTTT.

The CDR3 spells CASSFSKEGSYEQYF. In nucleotides, the CDR3 is TGTGCCAGCAGCTTCTCTAAGGAGGGATCCTACGAGCAGTACTTC. The gene calls are TRBV7-9 and TRBJ2-7; possible D gene TRBD2, 6 bases. The CDR3 totals 15 residues. V shed 3 bases and J shed 1 base, with 13 bases lying between them. Germline CDR1 reads SEHNR; CDR2 reads FQNEAQ (reference sequence).

The rearrangement links TRBV28 to TRBJ1-5, with D possibly TRBD1 on 6 matching bases. V shed 4 bases and J shed 5 bases, with 12 bases lying between them. The CDR3 sequence is 14 residues long. Germline V gene data show CDR1 as MDHEN and CDR2 as SYDVKM. In DNA form, the CDR3 reads TGTGCCAGCAGTTACCCAGACAGGTATCAGCCCCAGCATTTT. This codes for CASSYPDRYQPQHF.

This chain connects TRBV6-4 to TRBJ1-2; D possibly corresponds to TRBD1 (6 bases). CDR3 length equals 13 residues. V lost 6 bases and J lost 6, with 14 bases in between. Germline loops: CDR1 MRHNA, CDR2 SNTAGT. The CDR3: CASSPTGMDGYTF. The CDR3 nucleotides are TGTGCCAGCAGCCCCACAGGGATGGATGGCTACACCTTC.

The chain combines TRBV2 with TRBJ2-3; D remains unclear. V was pared by 7 bases and J by 2 bases, with 7 bases between. The CDR3 spans 12 residues. Germline V gene lookup returns CDR1 SNHLY and CDR2 FYNNEI. CDR3 nucleotide sequence: TGTGCCAGCATTGATTACACAGATACGCAGTATTTT. This gives the protein CASIDYTDTQYF.

V is TRBV5-1 and J is TRBJ2-1; TRBD2 aligns across 16 bases. The J segment lost 6 bases and the V segment lost 4 bases, leaving 7 bases of the junction unmatched. This CDR3 spans 17 amino acids. From germline, CDR1 is SGHRS and CDR2 YFSETQ. Here the CDR3 DNA reads TGCGCCAGCAGCCCCGGGACTAGCGGGGGGGTAATCAATGAGCAGTTCTTC. It encodes CASSPGTSGGVINEQFF.

CDR3 residues: CASSVANYGYTF. The CDR3 DNA reads as TGTGCCAGTAGTGTCGCTAACTATGGCTACACCTTC. This chain connects TRBV19 to TRBJ1-2, with D uncertain. CDR3 size: 12 residues. Germline V lookup: CDR1 LNHDA, CDR2 SQIVND (reference sequence). Trimming took 5 bases from V and 0 from J, leaving 4 bases between them.

This chain links TRBV5-6 with TRBJ2-7, with TRBD1 matching over 8 bases. CDR3 size: 16 residues. Per germline, CDR1 SGHDT and CDR2 YYEEEE. The J segment lost 9 bases and the V segment lost 3 bases, leaving 17 bases of the junction unmatched. The DNA for the CDR3 is TGTGCCAGCAGCTCGGAAACCGGGACAGGCCTCTTTGGGCAGTACTTC. Translated: CASSSETGTGLFGQYF. Full variable domain (outside the CDR3, taken from reference TRBV5-6 and TRBJ2-7): DAGVTQSPTHLIKTRGQQVTLRCSPKSGHDTVSWYQQALGQGPQFIFQYYEEEERQRGNFPDRFSGHQFPNYSSELNVNALLLGDSALYLCASSSETGTGLFGQYFGPGTRLTVT.

The chain links TRBV11-3 to TRBJ2-7, with D possibly matching TRBD1 (6 bases). The germline V gene has CDR1 SGHNT and CDR2 YENEEA. The CDR3 has 12 residues. V was trimmed by 5 bases and J by 5 bases, leaving 10 bases between them. The CDR3 DNA follows: TGTGCCAGCAGCCAACAGGGCCACGAGCAGTACTTC. It specifies CASSQQGHEQYF.

As concerns this clone: The identical CDR3 is also encoded by other nucleotide sequences in the sample. The rearrangement links TRBV5-1 to TRBJ1-1, with 7 bases lining up with TRBD1. Germline lookup yields CDR1 SGHRS and CDR2 YFSETQ. The CDR3 contains 15 residues. With V trimmed by 2 bases and J by 1 base, 5 bases remained unmatched. This chain's CDR3 is CASSFEGTANTEAFF. The DNA for the CDR3 is TGCGCCAGCAGCTTCGAAGGGACAGCGAACACTGAAGCTTTCTTT.

CDR3 coding DNA: TGCGCCAGCGGGAGGACCACCTCCACAGATACGCAGTATTTT. It codes for CASGRTTSTDTQYF. V gene TRBV5-1 combines with J gene TRBJ2-3; the D gene is possibly TRBD2 (6 bases). V was pared by 7 bases and J by 2 bases, with 14 bases between. Looked up from germline, CDR1 is SGHRS and CDR2 is YFSETQ. The CDR3 contains 14 residues.

CDR3 sequence reads: CASSGRNTGELFF. CDR3 sequence (DNA): TGTGCCAGCAGCGGCAGGAACACCGGGGAGCTGTTTTTT. This chain connects TRBV9 to TRBJ2-2; no definite D call. This CDR3 has 13 amino acids. Germline V gives CDR1 SGDLS, CDR2 YYNGEE. Trimming removed 3 bases from V and 1 base from J, with 4 bases in between.